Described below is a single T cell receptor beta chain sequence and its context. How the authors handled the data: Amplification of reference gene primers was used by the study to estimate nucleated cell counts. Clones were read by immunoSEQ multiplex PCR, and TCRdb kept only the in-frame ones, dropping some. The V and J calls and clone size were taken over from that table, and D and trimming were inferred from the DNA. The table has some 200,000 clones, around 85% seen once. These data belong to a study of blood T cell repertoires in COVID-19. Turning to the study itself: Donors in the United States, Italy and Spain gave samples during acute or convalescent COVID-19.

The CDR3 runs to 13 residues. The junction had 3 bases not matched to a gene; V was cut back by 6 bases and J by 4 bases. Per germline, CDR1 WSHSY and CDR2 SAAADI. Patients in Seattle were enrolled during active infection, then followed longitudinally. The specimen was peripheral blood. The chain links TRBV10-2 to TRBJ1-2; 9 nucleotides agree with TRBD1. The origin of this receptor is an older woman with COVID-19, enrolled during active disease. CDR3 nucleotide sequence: TGCGCCAGCAGGGACAGGGGCATCTATGGCTACACCTTC. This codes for CASRDRGIYGYTF.